The next 24 T cell receptor beta chains were all read from a single sample in a study of T cell responses to AZD1222 COVID-19 vaccine. Sequencing used immunoSEQ multiplex PCR; TCRdb keeps in-frame clones, though not all of them. The table records 53,000 or so clones, about 88% of them present only once. The sequencing used peripheral blood, collected on day 0 of AZD1222 vaccination. The receptors shown here come from an adult in good health.

The rearrangement joins TRBV2 to TRBJ1-6, with D unresolved. Germline V gene data show CDR1 as SNHLY and CDR2 as FYNNEI. Deletions cut 3 bases from V and 5 bases from J, with 11 bases between. This CDR3 has 15 amino acids. The DNA for the CDR3 is TGTGCCAGCAGTGAGCGTGGGCAGGATAATTCACCCCTCCACTTT. It specifies CASSERGQDNSPLHF. The whole variable domain, remainder taken from reference TRBV2 and TRBJ1-6, is EPEVTQTPSHQVTQMGQEVILRCVPISNHLYFYWYRQILGQKVEFLVSFYNNEISEKSEIFDDQFSVERPDGSNFTLKIRSTKLEDSAMYFCASSERGQDNSPLHFGNGTRLTVT.

The rearrangement uses TRBV7-9 and TRBJ1-1, with no clear D. This CDR3 spans 12 amino acids. The germline CDR1 and CDR2 sequences are SEHNR and FQNEAQ (reference sequence). V was clipped by 2 bases and J by 4 bases, with 5 bases between them. This CDR3 reads CASSLLITEAFF. The CDR3 nucleotides are TGTGCCAGCAGCTTATTAATCACTGAAGCTTTCTTT.

The gene calls are TRBV4-3 and TRBJ1-2; TRBD1 is a possible D gene (6 bases). The CDR3 is 14 amino acids. Germline V gene data show CDR1 as LGHNA and CDR2 as YSLEER. V was trimmed by 0 bases and J by 2 bases, leaving 7 bases between them. This CDR3 is CASSQDTGNYGYTF. The DNA for the CDR3 is TGCGCCAGCAGCCAAGATACAGGGAACTATGGCTACACCTTC.

The rearrangement joins TRBV15 to TRBJ1-2; TRBD1 matches 9 bases. The CDR3 is 17 residues long. The germline CDR1 and CDR2 sequences are LNHNV and YYDKDF (reference sequence). Trimming at V came to 1 base and at J to 7 bases, leaving 13 bases not matched to a gene. CDR3 region: CATSRGNRDRVESGYTF. CDR3 sequence (DNA): TGTGCCACCAGCAGAGGAAACCGGGACAGGGTAGAGAGTGGCTACACCTTC.

This clone occurred a few times. This chain connects TRBV4-3 to TRBJ1-4, with D possibly TRBD1 on 6 matching bases. Trimming stripped 0 bases from V and 8 bases from J, with 16 bases between. This CDR3 is built from 16 residues. The germline V gene has CDR1 LGHNA and CDR2 YSLEER. CDR3 in DNA: TGCGCCAGCAGCCAAGATTCTACAGGGCCCTACGAAAAACTGTTTTTT. Its protein product is CASSQDSTGPYEKLFF.

CDR3 sequence (DNA): TGTGCCAGCAGTTCTCTGAGAGGGGAAGCCTACGAGCAGTACTTC. This gives the protein CASSSLRGEAYEQYF. J is TRBJ2-7 and V is TRBV27, with D possibly called TRBD1 or TRBD2 (5 bases each). Germline V lookup: CDR1 MNHEY, CDR2 SMNVEV (reference sequence). V was trimmed by 4 bases and J by 2 bases, leaving 15 bases between them. The CDR3 runs to 15 residues.

This clone was counted a few times. This chain connects TRBV19 to TRBJ1-1; 7 bases line up with TRBD1. V shed 10 bases and J 0 bases; nucleotides not matched to a gene: 5. Germline values: CDR1 LNHDA, CDR2 SQIVND (reference sequence). The CDR3 is 13 residues long. This CDR3 reads CATGQAMNTEAFF. Written as DNA, the CDR3 is TGTGCCACTGGACAGGCCATGAACACTGAAGCTTTCTTT.

The chain links TRBV9 to TRBJ2-1, with 12 nucleotides matching TRBD2. Germline V gives CDR1 SGDLS, CDR2 YYNGEE. Losses at the gene ends were 4 bases for V and 4 bases for J; bases not matched to a gene: 6. This CDR3 has 16 amino acids. CDR3 sequence: CASSLAGGPGYNEQFF. In DNA form, the CDR3 reads TGTGCCAGCAGCCTAGCGGGAGGGCCCGGTTACAATGAGCAGTTCTTC.

The chain recombines TRBV2 with TRBJ2-7; 7 bases match TRBD2. Germline assignment: CDR1 SNHLY and CDR2 FYNNEI. V was pared by 3 bases and J by 1 base, with 12 bases of the junction left unmatched. The CDR3 contains 17 residues. The CDR3 reads CASSDPVWEGKSYEQYF. CDR3 nucleotide sequence: TGTGCCAGCAGTGACCCCGTGTGGGAGGGGAAATCCTACGAGCAGTACTTC.

The chain joins TRBV7-6 to TRBJ2-5, with D unresolved. Germline V gives CDR1 SGHVS, CDR2 FNYEAQ. Deletions cut 5 bases from V and 0 bases from J, with 4 bases between. The CDR3 is 12 residues long. CDR3 loop: CASSPHQETQYF. CDR3 DNA: TGTGCCAGCAGCCCACACCAAGAGACCCAGTACTTC.

The J gene is TRBJ1-3, the V gene TRBV7-2; D gene ambiguous. V was trimmed by 6 bases and J by 1 base, leaving 7 bases between them. Germline V gene data show CDR1 as SGHTA and CDR2 as FQGNSA. CDR3 length equals 13 residues. The CDR3 region is CASSPFSGNTIYF. For the CDR3, the DNA is TGTGCCAGCAGTCCTTTTTCTGGAAACACCATATATTTT.

This chain uses TRBV3-1 (or the pseudogene TRBV3-2) with TRBJ1-6; TRBD1 is a possible D gene (5 bases). The ends were cut back, 8 bases at V and 5 bases at J, with 13 bases in the middle. CDR1 LGHDT and CDR2 YNNKEL come from the germline V gene (reference sequence). The CDR3 covers 14 residues. For the CDR3, the DNA is TGTGCCAGCGAAAGGAGAGGGGATAATTCACCCCTCCACTTT. It is translated as CASERRGDNSPLHF.

This rearrangement joins TRBV5-1 to TRBJ2-7, with 8 bases aligning to TRBD1. Germline CDR1 SGHRS, CDR2 YFSETQ. CDR3 length: 14 residues. V trimming: 3 bases; J trimming: 4 bases; junction bases outside the gene matches: 6. DNA for the CDR3: TGCGCCAGCAGCTACGGACAGGGAATGTACGAGCAGTACTTC. Translation: CASSYGQGMYEQYF.

This chain connects TRBV18 to TRBJ1-1; the match to TRBD1 covers 7 bases. V was clipped by 3 bases and J by 1 base; unmatched bases: 5. The CDR3 contains 15 residues. Germline CDR1 and CDR2: KGHSH and LQKENI. CDR3 sequence (DNA): TGTGCCAGCTCACCGACTACAGGGGAGAACACTGAAGCTTTCTTT. Translating it yields CASSPTTGENTEAFF.

The chain combines TRBV2 with TRBJ1-4; perhaps TRBD1 as D (5 bases). The CDR3 length is 13 residues. CDR1 is SNHLY, CDR2 FYNNEI, per germline. Trimming left V 5 bases short and J 7 bases short, with 11 bases between. The CDR3 protein is CASSQDISEKLFF. The CDR3 nucleotides read TGTGCCAGCAGTCAGGACATCTCTGAAAAACTGTTTTTT.

V is TRBV6-4 and J is TRBJ2-2; D uncertain. The CDR3 runs 14 residues. V dropped 6 bases and J dropped 1 base, with 9 bases sitting between them. The germline gives CDR1 MRHNA, CDR2 SNTAGT. CDR3 DNA sequence: TGTGCCAGCAGCCTAAGGATGAACACCGGGGAGCTGTTTTTT. Translation gives CASSLRMNTGELFF.

The table lists this clone with a few counts. The rearrangement links TRBV6-5 to TRBJ2-5, with 9 bases matching TRBD2. Germline V gene data show CDR1 as MNHEY and CDR2 as SVGAGI. This CDR3 spans 16 amino acids. V shed 3 bases, J shed 5 bases, and the junction held 10 bases outside the gene matches. The CDR3 region is CASSYLGGRARETQYF. CDR3 coding DNA: TGTGCCAGCAGTTATCTGGGCGGGAGGGCCCGGGAGACCCAGTACTTC.

The chain carries TRBV28 and TRBJ1-4; possible D gene TRBD1, 5 bases. V lost 8 bases, J lost 7 bases, and 17 bases lay in between. Germline V gene data show CDR1 as MDHEN and CDR2 as SYDVKM. The CDR3 length is 14 residues. In DNA form, the CDR3 reads TGTGCCAGCCTATCCGGGTCTGGGGGTGAAAAACTGTTTTTT. The encoded protein is CASLSGSGGEKLFF.

The chain joins TRBV13 to TRBJ2-5, with 11 positions matching TRBD2. Per germline, CDR1 PRHDT and CDR2 FYEKMQ (reference sequence). V shed 3 bases, J shed 4 bases, and the junction held 7 bases outside the gene matches. The CDR3 consists of 16 residues. The CDR3 nucleotides read TGTGCCAGCAGCTTGTGGGGACTAGCGGCCCTAGAGACCCAGTACTTC. It translates to CASSLWGLAALETQYF.

The V gene is TRBV18, the J gene TRBJ2-5, with D perhaps TRBD1 (5 bases). The germline V gene has CDR1 KGHSH and CDR2 LQKENI. The CDR3 runs to 16 residues. V was cut by 0 bases and J by 2 bases, with 13 bases left in between. CDR3 residues: CASSPPARGNQETQYF. Here the CDR3 DNA reads TGTGCCAGCTCACCACCGGCTAGGGGAAATCAAGAGACCCAGTACTTC.

This sequence joins TRBV28 and TRBJ1-2; D unclear. This CDR3 is 12 amino acids long. Trimming pared 2 bases from V and 8 bases from J, leaving 9 bases between. Germline V gene data show CDR1 as MDHEN and CDR2 as SYDVKM. The DNA of the CDR3 is TGTGCCAGCAGTTTAAACCCTATAGGCTACACCTTC. Translation: CASSLNPIGYTF.

CDR3 protein: CASSMGRRDTEAFF. The CDR3, as DNA: TGTGCCAGTAGTATGGGGAGAAGGGACACTGAAGCTTTCTTT. The rearrangement links TRBV19 to TRBJ1-1, with D hard to call. Between the trimmed V and J ends, which lost 3 bases and 3 bases, there was a span of 11 bases. In germline, CDR1 is LNHDA, CDR2 SQIVND (reference sequence). This CDR3 has 14 residues. The full variable domain, rest sourced from reference TRBV19 and TRBJ1-1, is DGGITQSPKYLFRKEGQNVTLSCEQNLNHDAMYWYRQDPGQGLRLIYYSQIVNDFQKGDIAEGYSVSREKKESFPLTVTSAQKNPTAFYLCASSMGRRDTEAFFGQGTRLTVV.

V usage is TRBV6-5 and J usage is TRBJ1-5, with D possibly matching TRBD1 (5 bases). The V and J ends lost 6 bases and 1 base respectively, with 13 bases between them. There are 15 residues in the CDR3. The germline gives CDR1 MNHEY, CDR2 SVGAGI. CDR3 sequence: CASRTQGGSNQPQHF. The DNA for the CDR3 is TGTGCCAGCAGGACTCAGGGAGGGAGCAATCAGCCCCAGCATTTT.

V is TRBV28 and J is TRBJ1-6; perhaps TRBD1 as D (5 bases). Per germline, CDR1 MDHEN and CDR2 SYDVKM. V lost 6 bases to trimming and J lost 0 bases, with 12 bases between them. This CDR3 is 16 amino acids long. As DNA, the CDR3 is TGTGCCAGCAGCCCGACAGCACCCTCCTATAATTCACCCCTCCACTTT. It translates to CASSPTAPSYNSPLHF.